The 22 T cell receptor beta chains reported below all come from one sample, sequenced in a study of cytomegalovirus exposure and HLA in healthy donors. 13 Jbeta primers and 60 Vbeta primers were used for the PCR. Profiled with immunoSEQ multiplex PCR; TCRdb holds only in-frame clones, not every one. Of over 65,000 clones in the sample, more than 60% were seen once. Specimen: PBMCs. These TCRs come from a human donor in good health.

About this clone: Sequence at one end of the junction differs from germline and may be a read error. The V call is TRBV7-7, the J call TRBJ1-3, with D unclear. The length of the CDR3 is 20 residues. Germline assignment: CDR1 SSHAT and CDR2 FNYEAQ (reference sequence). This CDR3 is CASNNVKTEGTGISGNTIYF. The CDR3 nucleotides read TGTGCTAGCAACAACGTCAAGACCGAAGGAACGGGGATCTCTGGAAACACCATATATTTT. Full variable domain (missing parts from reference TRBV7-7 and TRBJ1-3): GAGVSQSPRYKVTKRGQDVTLRCDPISSHATLYWYQQALGQGPEFLTYFNYEAQPDKSGLPSDRFSAERPEGSISTLTIQRTEQRDSAMYRCASNNVKTEGTGISGNTIYFGEGSWLTVV.

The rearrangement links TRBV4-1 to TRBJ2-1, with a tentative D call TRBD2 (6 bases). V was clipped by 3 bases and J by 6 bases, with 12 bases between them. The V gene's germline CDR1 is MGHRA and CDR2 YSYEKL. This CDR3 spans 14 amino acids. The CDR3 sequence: CASSQQQEGNEQFF. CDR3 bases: TGCGCCAGCAGCCAGCAACAGGAGGGCAATGAGCAGTTCTTC.

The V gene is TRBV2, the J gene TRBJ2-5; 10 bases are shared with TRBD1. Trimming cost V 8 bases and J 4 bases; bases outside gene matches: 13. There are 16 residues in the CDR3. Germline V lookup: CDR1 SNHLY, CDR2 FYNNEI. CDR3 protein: CASLGPWTGGPETQYF. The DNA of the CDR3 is TGTGCCAGCCTCGGACCCTGGACAGGGGGACCAGAGACCCAGTACTTC.

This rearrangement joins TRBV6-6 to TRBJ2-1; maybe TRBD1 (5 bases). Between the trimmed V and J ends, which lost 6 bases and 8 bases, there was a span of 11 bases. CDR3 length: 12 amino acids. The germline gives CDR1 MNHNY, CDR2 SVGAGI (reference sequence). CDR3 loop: CASSLQADEQFF. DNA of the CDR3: TGTGCCAGCAGCCTACAGGCGGATGAGCAGTTCTTC.

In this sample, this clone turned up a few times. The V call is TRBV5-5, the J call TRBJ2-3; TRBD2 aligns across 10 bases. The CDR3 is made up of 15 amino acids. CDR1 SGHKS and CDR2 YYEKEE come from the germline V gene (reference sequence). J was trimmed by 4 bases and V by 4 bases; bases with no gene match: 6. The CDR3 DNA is TGTGCCAGCAGCCAACTAGCGGGGATTTCAGATACGCAGTATTTT. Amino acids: CASSQLAGISDTQYF.

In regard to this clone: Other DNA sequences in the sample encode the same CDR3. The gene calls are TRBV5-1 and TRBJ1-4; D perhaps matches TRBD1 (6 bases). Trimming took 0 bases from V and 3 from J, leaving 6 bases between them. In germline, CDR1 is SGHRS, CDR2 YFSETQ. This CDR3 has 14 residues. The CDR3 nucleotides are TGCGCCAGCAGCTTGGAGGGGGCTAATGAAAAACTGTTTTTT. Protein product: CASSLEGANEKLFF. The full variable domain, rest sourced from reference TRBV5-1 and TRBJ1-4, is KAGVTQTPRYLIKTRGQQVTLSCSPISGHRSVSWYQQTPGQGLQFLFEYFSETQRNKGNFPGRFSGRQFSNSRSEMNVSTLELGDSALYLCASSLEGANEKLFFGSGTQLSVL.

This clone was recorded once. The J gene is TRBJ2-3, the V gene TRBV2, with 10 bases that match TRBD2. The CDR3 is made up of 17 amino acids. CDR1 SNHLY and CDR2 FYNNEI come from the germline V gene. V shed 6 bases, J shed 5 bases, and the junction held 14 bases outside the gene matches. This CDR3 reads CASRDWGAGGQLDTQYF. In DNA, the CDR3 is TGTGCCAGCAGGGATTGGGGAGCGGGGGGGCAACTAGATACGCAGTATTTT.

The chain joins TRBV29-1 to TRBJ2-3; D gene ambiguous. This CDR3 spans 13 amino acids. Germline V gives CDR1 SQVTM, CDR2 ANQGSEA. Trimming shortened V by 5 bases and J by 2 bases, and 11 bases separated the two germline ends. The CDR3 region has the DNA TGCAGCGTTCACACTGGGCCCACAGATACGCAGTATTTT. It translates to CSVHTGPTDTQYF.

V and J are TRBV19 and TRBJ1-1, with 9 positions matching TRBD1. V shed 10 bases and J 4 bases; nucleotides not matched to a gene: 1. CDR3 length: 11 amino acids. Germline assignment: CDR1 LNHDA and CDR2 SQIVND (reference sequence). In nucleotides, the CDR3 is TGTGCCACGACAGGGGGCACTGAAGCTTTCTTT. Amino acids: CATTGGTEAFF.

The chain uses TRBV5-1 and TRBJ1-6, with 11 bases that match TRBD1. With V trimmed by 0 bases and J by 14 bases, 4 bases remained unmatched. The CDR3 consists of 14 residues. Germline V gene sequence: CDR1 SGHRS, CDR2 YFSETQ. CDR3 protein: CASSLAGQGGALHF. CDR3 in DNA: TGCGCCAGCAGCTTGGCGGGACAGGGGGGTGCCCTCCACTTT.

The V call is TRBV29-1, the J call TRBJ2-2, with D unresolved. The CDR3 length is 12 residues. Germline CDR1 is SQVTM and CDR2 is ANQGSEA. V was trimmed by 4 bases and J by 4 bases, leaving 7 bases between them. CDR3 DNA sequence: TGCAGCGTTGTCAGTCTCACCGGGGAGCTGTTTTTT. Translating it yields CSVVSLTGELFF.

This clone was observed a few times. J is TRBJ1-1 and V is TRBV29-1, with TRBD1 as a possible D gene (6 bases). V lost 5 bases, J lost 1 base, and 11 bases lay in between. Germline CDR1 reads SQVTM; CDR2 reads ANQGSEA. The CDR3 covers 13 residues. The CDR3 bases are TGCAGCGTTATGACAGGATCGAACACTGAAGCTTTCTTT. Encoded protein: CSVMTGSNTEAFF.

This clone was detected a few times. This CDR3 reads CASSHGQPQHF. Here the CDR3 DNA reads TGTGCCAGCAGTCACGGTCAGCCCCAGCATTTT. This chain uses TRBV6-6 with TRBJ1-5; no clear D. The germline gives CDR1 MNHNY, CDR2 SVGAGI (reference sequence). CDR3 size: 11 residues. With 5 bases removed from V and 6 bases from J, the gap between germline ends came to 5 bases.

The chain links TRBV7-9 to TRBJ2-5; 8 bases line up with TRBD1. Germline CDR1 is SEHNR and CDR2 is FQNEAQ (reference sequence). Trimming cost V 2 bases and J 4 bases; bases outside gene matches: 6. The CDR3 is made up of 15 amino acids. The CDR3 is CASSLSGTGIETQYF. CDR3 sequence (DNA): TGTGCCAGCAGCTTATCAGGGACAGGTATAGAGACCCAGTACTTC.

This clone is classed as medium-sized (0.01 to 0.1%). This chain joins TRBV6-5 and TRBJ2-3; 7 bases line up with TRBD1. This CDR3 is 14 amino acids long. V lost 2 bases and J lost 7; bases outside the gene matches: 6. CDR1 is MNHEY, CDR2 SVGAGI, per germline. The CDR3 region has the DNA TGTGCCAGCAGTTACACGACACAGGGGTATACGCAGTATTTT. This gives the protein CASSYTTQGYTQYF.

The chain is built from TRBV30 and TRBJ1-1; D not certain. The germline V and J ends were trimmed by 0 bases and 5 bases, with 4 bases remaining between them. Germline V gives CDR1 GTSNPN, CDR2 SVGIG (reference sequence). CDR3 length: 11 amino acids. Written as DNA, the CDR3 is TGTGCCTGGAGTGTATCAACTGAAGCTTTCTTT. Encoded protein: CAWSVSTEAFF.

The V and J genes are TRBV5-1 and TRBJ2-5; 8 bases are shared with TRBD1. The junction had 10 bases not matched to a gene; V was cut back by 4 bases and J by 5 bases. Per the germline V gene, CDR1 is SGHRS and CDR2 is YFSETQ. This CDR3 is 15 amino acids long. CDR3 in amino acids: CASSPTGVLEETQYF. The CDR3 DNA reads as TGCGCCAGCAGCCCGACAGGGGTGCTGGAGGAGACCCAGTACTTC.

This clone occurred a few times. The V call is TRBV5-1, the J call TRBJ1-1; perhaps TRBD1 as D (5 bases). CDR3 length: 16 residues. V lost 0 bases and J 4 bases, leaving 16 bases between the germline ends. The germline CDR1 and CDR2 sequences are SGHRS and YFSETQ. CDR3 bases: TGCGCCAGCAGCTTGGAAGCAGGGAGGTATAGCACTGAAGCTTTCTTT. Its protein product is CASSLEAGRYSTEAFF.

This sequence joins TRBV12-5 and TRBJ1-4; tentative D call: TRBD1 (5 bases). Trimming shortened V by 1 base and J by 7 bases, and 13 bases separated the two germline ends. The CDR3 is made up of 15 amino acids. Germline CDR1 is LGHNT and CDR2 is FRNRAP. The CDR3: CASGLANQGSEKLFF. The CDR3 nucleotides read TGTGCTAGTGGTTTGGCAAACCAGGGCTCTGAAAAACTGTTTTTT.

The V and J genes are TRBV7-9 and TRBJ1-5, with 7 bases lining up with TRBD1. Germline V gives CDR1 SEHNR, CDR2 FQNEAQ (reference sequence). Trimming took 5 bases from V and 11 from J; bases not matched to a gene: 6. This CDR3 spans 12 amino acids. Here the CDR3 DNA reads TGTGCCAGCAGCCCCGACAGGGCGGCCCAGCATTTT. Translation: CASSPDRAAQHF.

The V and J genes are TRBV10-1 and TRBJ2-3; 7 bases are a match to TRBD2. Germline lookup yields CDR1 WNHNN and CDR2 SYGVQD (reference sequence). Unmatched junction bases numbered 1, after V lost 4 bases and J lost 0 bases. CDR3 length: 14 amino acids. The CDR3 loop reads CASSAAGSTDTQYF. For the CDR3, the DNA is TGCGCCAGCAGTGCAGCGGGGAGCACAGATACGCAGTATTTT.

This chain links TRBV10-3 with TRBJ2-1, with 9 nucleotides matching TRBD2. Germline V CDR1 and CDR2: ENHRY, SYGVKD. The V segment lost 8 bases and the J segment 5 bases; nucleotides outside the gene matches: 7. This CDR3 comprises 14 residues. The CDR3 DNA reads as TGTGCCATCGGGTCGGCTAGCGGGGACAATGAGCAGTTCTTC. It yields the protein CAIGSASGDNEQFF.